This TCR beta chain was captured in a study of Ad26.COV2.S vaccination and SARS-CoV-2 variants. Only in-frame clones appear in the TCRdb table, and some are missing; sequencing was by immunoSEQ multiplex PCR. Here the sample spans about 94,000 clones, around 82% being singletons. This CDR3 comprises 15 residues. V was clipped by 5 bases and J by 3 bases, with 14 bases between them. Germline assignment: CDR1 SEHNR and CDR2 FQNEAQ (reference sequence). General study points: Placebo and vaccine recipients had non-spike TCR breadth that was similar. Assessments of TCR breadth and depth may have underestimated the total T cell responses. Substantial post-vaccination breadth of spike-specific CD8+ and CD4+ T cell responses was reported.

In regard to this clone: The antigen is unknown.

The TCR sequence derives from a human donor who had recovered from COVID-19. The specimen was peripheral blood, collected after recovery from COVID-19. The V and J genes are TRBV7-9 and TRBJ1-5; the D gene is possibly TRBD1 (6 bases). CDR3 residues: CASSPPPGANQPQHF. As DNA, the CDR3 is TGTGCCAGCAGCCCCCCCCCAGGGGCCAATCAGCCCCAGCATTTT.